The clone carrying this T cell receptor beta chain showed up just a few times. The sample is drawn from a study of naive and memory T cell subsets. Ligated cDNA underwent four rounds of PCR with nested alpha and beta constant region primers and SP2. TCRdb analysed the 5' RACE reads with MiXCR anew, one entry per CDR3 protein. The data contain tens of thousands of distinct CDR3 sequences, more than 6.5% of them singletons. The germline gives CDR1 MDHEN, CDR2 SYDVKM. The CDR3 runs 14 residues. Trimming removed 6 bases from V and 3 bases from J, with 9 bases in between. TCR cDNA received a 3' ligated oligonucleotide that carried a UMI. Adult healthy volunteers gave 2.5 ml peripheral blood for whole-blood RNA. Cells were not sorted; total RNA input targeted roughly 1 to 1,100 ng.

This chain joins TRBV28 and TRBJ2-6; maybe TRBD1 (5 bases). The clonotype originates from a female donor in good health. In nucleotides, the CDR3 is TGTGCCAGCAGGCAGGGTGGTGGGGCCAACGTCCTGACTTTC. Protein product: CASRQGGGANVLTF.